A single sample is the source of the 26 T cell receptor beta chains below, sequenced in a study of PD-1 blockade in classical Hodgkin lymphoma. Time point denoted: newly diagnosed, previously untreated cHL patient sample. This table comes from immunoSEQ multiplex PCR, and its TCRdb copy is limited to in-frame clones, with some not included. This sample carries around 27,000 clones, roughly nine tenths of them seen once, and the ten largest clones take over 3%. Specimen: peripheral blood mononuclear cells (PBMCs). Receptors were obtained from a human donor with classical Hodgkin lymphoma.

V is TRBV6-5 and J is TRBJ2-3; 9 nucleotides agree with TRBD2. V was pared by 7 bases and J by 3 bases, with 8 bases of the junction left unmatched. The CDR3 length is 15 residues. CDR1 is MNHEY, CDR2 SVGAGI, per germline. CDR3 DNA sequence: TGTGCCAGCACCCCCGGGACTAGCAAAACAGATACGCAGTATTTT. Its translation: CASTPGTSKTDTQYF.

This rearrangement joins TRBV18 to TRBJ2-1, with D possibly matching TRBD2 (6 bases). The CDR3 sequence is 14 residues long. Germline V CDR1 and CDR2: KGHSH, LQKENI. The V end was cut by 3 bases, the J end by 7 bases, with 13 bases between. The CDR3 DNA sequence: TGTGCCAGCTCACCGGGACTCGAAAAAAATGAGCAGTTCTTC. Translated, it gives CASSPGLEKNEQFF.

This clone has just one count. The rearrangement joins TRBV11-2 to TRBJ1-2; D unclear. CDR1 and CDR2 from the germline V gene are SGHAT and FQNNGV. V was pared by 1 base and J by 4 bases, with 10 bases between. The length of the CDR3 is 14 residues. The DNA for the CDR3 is TGTGCCAGCAGCTTAGGGTTCAGATCCTATGGCTACACCTTC. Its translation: CASSLGFRSYGYTF.

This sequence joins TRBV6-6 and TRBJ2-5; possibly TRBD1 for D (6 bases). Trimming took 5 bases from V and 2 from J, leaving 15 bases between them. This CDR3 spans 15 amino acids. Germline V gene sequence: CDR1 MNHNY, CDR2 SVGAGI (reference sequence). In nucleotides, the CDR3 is TGTGCCAGCAGTCGCCCGCAGGGGAGTCAAGAGACCCAGTACTTC. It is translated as CASSRPQGSQETQYF.

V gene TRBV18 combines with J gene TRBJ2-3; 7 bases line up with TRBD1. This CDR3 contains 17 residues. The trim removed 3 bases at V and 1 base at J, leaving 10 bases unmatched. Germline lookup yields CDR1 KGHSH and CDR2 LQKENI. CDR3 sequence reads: CASSPPAGGGGTDTQYF. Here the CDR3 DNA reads TGTGCCAGCTCACCTCCGGCAGGGGGTGGGGGCACAGATACGCAGTATTTT.

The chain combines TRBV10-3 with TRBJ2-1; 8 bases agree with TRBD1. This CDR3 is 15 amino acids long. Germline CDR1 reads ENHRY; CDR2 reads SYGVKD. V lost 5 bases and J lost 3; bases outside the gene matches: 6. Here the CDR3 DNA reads TGTGCCATCAGTCGGACAGGGAAGGACTACAATGAGCAGTTCTTC. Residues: CAISRTGKDYNEQFF.

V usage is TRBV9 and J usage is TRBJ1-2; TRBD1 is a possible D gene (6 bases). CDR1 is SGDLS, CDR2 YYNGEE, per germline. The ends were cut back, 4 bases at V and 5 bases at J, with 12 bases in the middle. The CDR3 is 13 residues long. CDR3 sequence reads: CASSLTGGYGYTF. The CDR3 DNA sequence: TGTGCCAGCAGCCTGACAGGAGGTTATGGCTACACCTTC.

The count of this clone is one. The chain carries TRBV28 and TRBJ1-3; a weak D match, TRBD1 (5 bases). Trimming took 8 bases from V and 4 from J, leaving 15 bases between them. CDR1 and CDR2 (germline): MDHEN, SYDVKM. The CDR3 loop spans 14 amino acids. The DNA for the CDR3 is TGTGCCAGCCTGGAGGGGCCGGGCGGAAACACCATATATTTT. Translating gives CASLEGPGGNTIYF.

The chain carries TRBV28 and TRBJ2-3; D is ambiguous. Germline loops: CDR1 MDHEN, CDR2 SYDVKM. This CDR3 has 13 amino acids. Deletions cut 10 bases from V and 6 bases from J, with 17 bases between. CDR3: CATFKEETDTQYF. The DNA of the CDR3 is TGTGCCACCTTCAAAGAAGAAACGGATACGCAGTATTTT.

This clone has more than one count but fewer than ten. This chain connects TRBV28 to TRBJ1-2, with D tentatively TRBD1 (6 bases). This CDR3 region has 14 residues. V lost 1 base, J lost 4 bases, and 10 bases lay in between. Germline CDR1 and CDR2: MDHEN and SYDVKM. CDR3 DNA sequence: TGTGCCAGCAGTTTATTCGGGACAAGCTATGGCTACACCTTC. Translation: CASSLFGTSYGYTF.

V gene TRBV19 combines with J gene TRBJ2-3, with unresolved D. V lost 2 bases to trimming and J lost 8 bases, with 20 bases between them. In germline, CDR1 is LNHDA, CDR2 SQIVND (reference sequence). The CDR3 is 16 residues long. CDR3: CASSILIAWNGGTQYF. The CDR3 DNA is TGTGCCAGTAGTATATTAATAGCCTGGAATGGTGGTACGCAGTATTTT.

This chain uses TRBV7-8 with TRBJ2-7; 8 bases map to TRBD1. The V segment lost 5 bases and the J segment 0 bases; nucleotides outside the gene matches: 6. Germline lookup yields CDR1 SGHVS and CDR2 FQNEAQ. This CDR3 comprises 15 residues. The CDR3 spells CASSKRQGLSYEQYF. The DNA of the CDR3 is TGTGCCAGCAGCAAAAGACAGGGGCTCTCCTACGAGCAGTACTTC.

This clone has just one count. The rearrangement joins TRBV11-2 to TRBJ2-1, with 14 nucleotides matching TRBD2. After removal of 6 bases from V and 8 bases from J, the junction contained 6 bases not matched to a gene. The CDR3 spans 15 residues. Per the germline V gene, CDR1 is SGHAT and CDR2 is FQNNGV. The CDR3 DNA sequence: TGTGCCAGCAGAGCTCCGGGACTAGCGGGAGATGAGCAGTTCTTC. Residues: CASRAPGLAGDEQFF.

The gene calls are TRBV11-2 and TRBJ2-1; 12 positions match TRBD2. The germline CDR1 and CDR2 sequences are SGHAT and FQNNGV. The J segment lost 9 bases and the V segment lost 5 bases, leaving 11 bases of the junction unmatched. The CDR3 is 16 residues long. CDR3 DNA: TGTGCCAGCAGCCCGTTGACTAGCGGGAGACGTTTTGAGCAGTTCTTC. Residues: CASSPLTSGRRFEQFF.

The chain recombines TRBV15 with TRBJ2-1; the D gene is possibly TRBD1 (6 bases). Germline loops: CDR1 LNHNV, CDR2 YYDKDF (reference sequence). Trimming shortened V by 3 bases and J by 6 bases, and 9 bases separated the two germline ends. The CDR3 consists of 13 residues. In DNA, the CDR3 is TGTGCCACCAGCAGCGGGACATCCAATGAGCAGTTCTTC. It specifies CATSSGTSNEQFF.

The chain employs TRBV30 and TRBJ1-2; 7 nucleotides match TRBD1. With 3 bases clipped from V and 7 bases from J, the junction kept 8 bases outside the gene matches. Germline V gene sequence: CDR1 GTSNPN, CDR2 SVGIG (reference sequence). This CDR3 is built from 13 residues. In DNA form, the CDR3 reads TGTGCCTGGAGCGTACAGGGGATAACTGGCTACACCTTC. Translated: CAWSVQGITGYTF. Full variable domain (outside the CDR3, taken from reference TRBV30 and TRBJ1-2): SQTIHQWPATLVQPVGSPLSLECTVEGTSNPNLYWYRQAAGRGLQLLFYSVGIGQISSEVPQNLSASRPQDRQFILSSKKLLLSDSGFYLCAWSVQGITGYTFGSGTRLTVV.

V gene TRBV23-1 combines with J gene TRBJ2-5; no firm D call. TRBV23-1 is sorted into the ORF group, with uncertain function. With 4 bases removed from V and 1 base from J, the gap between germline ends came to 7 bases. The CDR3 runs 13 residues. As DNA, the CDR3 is TGCGCCAGCAGTCGACCAGCCCAAGAGACCCAGTACTTC. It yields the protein CASSRPAQETQYF.

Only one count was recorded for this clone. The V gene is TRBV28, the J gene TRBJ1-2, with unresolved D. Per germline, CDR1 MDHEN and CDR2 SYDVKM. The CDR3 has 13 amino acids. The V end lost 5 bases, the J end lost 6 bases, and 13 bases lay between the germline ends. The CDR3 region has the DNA TGTGCCAGCAGTCCGCTCCTGCGGGATGGCTACACCTTC. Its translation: CASSPLLRDGYTF.

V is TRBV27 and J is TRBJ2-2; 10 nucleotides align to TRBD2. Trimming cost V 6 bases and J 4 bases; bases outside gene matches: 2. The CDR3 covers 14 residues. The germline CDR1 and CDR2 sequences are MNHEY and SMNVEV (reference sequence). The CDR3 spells CASRGLAATGELFF. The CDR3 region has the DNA TGTGCCAGCAGAGGACTAGCGGCCACCGGGGAGCTGTTTTTT.

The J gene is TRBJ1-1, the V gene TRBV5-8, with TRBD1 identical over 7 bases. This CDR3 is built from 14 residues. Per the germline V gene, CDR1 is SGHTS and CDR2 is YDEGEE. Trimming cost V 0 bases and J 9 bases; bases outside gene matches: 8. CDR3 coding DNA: TGTGCCAGCAGCTTGGAAGGGGGCAGTTTTCAAGCTTTCTTT. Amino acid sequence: CASSLEGGSFQAFF.

The CDR3 loop reads CASSYALRSGTEAFF. The CDR3 bases are TGTGCCAGCAGTTACGCCTTAAGGTCGGGAACTGAAGCTTTCTTT. This chain links TRBV6-6 with TRBJ1-1; D remains ambiguous. The ends were cut back, 2 bases at V and 5 bases at J, with 15 bases in the middle. This CDR3 is 15 amino acids long. CDR1 is MNHNY and CDR2 is SVGAGI in the germline V gene (reference sequence).

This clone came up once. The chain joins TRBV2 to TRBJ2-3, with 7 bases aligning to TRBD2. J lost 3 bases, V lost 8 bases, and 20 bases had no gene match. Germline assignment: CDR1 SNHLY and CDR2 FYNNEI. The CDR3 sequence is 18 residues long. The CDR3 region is CASPGRGGRGRATDTQYF. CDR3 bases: TGTGCCAGCCCGGGGAGGGGCGGGAGAGGGAGGGCGACAGATACGCAGTATTTT.

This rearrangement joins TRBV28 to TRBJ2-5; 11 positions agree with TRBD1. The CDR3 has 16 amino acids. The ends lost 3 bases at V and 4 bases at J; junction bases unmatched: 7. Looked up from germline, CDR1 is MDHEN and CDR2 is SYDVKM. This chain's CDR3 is CASSFPGQGGGETQYF. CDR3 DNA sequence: TGTGCCAGCAGTTTCCCGGGACAGGGGGGAGGAGAGACCCAGTACTTC.

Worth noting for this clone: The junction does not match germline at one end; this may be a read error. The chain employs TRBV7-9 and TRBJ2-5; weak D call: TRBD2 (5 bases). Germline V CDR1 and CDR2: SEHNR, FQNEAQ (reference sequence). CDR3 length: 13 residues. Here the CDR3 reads CASSLAQQETQYF. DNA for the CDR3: TGTGCCAGCAGCCTAGCCCAACAAGAGACCCAGTACTTC.

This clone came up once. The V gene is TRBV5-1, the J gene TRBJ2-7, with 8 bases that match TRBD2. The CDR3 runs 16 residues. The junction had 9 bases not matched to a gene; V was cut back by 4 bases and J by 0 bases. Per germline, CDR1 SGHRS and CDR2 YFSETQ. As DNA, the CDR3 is TGCGCCAGCAGCCCTGTAGCGGGATACCCCTCCTACGAGCAGTACTTC. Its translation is CASSPVAGYPSYEQYF.

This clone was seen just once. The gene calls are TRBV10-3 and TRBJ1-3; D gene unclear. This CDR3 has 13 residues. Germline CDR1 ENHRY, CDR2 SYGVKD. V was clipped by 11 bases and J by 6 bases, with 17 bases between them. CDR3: CAGAADGLNTIYF. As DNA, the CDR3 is TGTGCCGGCGCAGCGGACGGGTTAAACACCATATATTTT.